One and the same sample provided the 26 T cell receptor beta chains below, sequenced in a study of CD8+CD57+ T cells in acquired aplastic anemia. Genomic DNA acted as the template from which TCR beta VDJ combination and CDR3 sequence profiling were carried out. TCRdb itself ran the reads through MiXCR, one entry per CDR3 protein. The data hold around 290,000 distinct CDR3 sequences, with 45% to 65% observed a single time. Patients selected for sequencing had displayed CD8+CD57+ cell expansion by flow cytometry. The material sequenced was sorted CD4+, CD8+, or CD8+CD57+ T cells (not recorded which) from PBMCs. The origin of the receptors is a human donor with aplastic anemia.

The V gene is TRBV19, the J gene TRBJ2-3, with D uncertain. The CDR3 length is 13 residues. Germline V CDR1 and CDR2: LNHDA, SQIVND (reference sequence). V shed 9 bases and J shed 5 bases, with 15 bases lying between them. Here the CDR3 reads CASSRRVGDTQYF. DNA for the CDR3: TGTGCCAGCAGCCGTAGGGTGGGAGATACGCAGTATTTT.

This chain connects TRBV20-1 to TRBJ2-1, with TRBD2 matching 8 bases. The junction had 14 bases not matched to a gene; V was cut back by 5 bases and J by 8 bases. The CDR3 runs to 15 residues. From germline, CDR1 is DFQATT and CDR2 SNEGSKA (reference sequence). Written as DNA, the CDR3 is TGCAGTGCTGTGAGAGGCGGGAGGCGTGCAGATGAGCAGTTCTTC. As protein: CSAVRGGRRADEQFF.

The rearrangement links TRBV14 to TRBJ1-2, with 8 bases matching TRBD1. The CDR3 consists of 16 residues. Germline loops: CDR1 SGHDN, CDR2 FVKESK. Unmatched junction bases numbered 15, after V lost 4 bases and J lost 8 bases. This CDR3 reads CASSLRTGFVVVGYTF. The CDR3 bases are TGTGCCAGCAGCCTTCGGACAGGGTTTGTTGTCGTAGGCTACACCTTC.

This clonotype was seen at least ten times. This rearrangement joins TRBV3-1 to TRBJ2-7, with TRBD2 identical over 7 bases. CDR1 and CDR2 (germline): LGHDT, YNNKEL (reference sequence). J gave up 5 bases and V 3 bases, and 4 bases lay outside the gene matches. The CDR3 has 13 amino acids. The CDR3 DNA reads as TGTGCCAGCAGCCACTTGGGGGGGAACGAGCAGTACTTC. It codes for CASSHLGGNEQYF.

V is TRBV29-1 and J is TRBJ1-2; D is possibly TRBD1 (5 bases). CDR3 length equals 13 residues. The germline V gene has CDR1 SQVTM and CDR2 ANQGSEA. The ends were cut back, 1 base at V and 5 bases at J, with 11 bases in the middle. CDR3 DNA: TGCAGCGTTGAAGGGGGGGGGTTTTATGGCTACACCTTC. Its protein product is CSVEGGGFYGYTF.

This clonotype has only one observation. The chain employs TRBV24-1 and TRBJ2-1, with 7 bases fitting TRBD2. The CDR3 runs to 16 residues. The germline CDR1 and CDR2 sequences are KGHDR and SFDVKD. Trimming took 5 bases from V and 5 from J; bases not matched to a gene: 11. This CDR3 is CATSGNWRELDNEQFF. Written as DNA, the CDR3 is TGTGCCACCAGTGGGAATTGGCGGGAGTTGGACAATGAGCAGTTCTTC.

This clonotype was detected only a few times. The gene calls are TRBV6-1 and TRBJ2-2; either TRBD1 or TRBD2 may fit D (6 bases each). CDR3 length equals 16 residues. Germline assignment: CDR1 MNHNS and CDR2 SASEGT. The V end was cut by 2 bases, the J end by 3 bases, with 13 bases between. CDR3 in DNA: TGTGCCAGCAGTGAAATAGGGGGGAGGCACACCGGGGAGCTGTTTTTT. Residues: CASSEIGGRHTGELFF.

This clonotype was found many times. Here the CDR3 DNA reads TGCAGTGCTGTAGCGGGAGGGAACACCGGGGAGCTGTTTTTT. Its translation: CSAVAGGNTGELFF. This rearrangement joins TRBV20-1 to TRBJ2-2; 10 positions agree with TRBD2. The germline CDR1 and CDR2 sequences are DFQATT and SNEGSKA (reference sequence). This CDR3 comprises 14 residues. Trimming took 5 bases from V and 1 from J; bases not matched to a gene: 1.

The V call is TRBV20-1, the J call TRBJ2-7; 7 nucleotides match TRBD2. The CDR3 is 15 residues long. CDR1 is DFQATT and CDR2 is SNEGSKA in the germline V gene (reference sequence). V gave up 3 bases and J gave up 5 bases; unmatched junction bases: 13. This CDR3 reads CSARGAGLVYNEQYF. CDR3 in DNA: TGCAGTGCTAGGGGTGCAGGACTAGTATATAACGAGCAGTACTTC.

The J gene is TRBJ2-7, the V gene TRBV19; 12 nucleotides match TRBD1. The CDR3 has 15 amino acids. Germline V gives CDR1 LNHDA, CDR2 SQIVND (reference sequence). J lost 5 bases, V lost 5 bases, and 7 bases had no gene match. In DNA form, the CDR3 reads TGTGCCAGTAGTGTCACCGGGACAGGGGGCAACGAGCAGTACTTC. Residues: CASSVTGTGGNEQYF.

This clonotype was observed many times. The genes are TRBV29-1 and TRBJ2-7; TRBD2 matches 8 bases. The V gene end was trimmed by 7 bases and the J gene end by 6 bases; junction bases not matched to a gene: 2. Germline V gene sequence: CDR1 SQVTM, CDR2 ANQGSEA. The CDR3 covers 10 residues. The CDR3 nucleotides are TGCAGCGCCCGGGAGGGCGAGCAGTACTTC. Translated: CSAREGEQYF.

This clonotype was picked up many times. This sequence joins TRBV7-6 and TRBJ2-1; D gene unclear. Germline V lookup: CDR1 SGHVS, CDR2 FNYEAQ. Trimming pared 1 base from V and 5 bases from J, leaving 0 bases between. The CDR3 runs to 11 residues. The CDR3 here is CASSLDNEQFF. CDR3 sequence (DNA): TGTGCCAGCAGCTTAGACAATGAGCAGTTCTTC.

The chain is built from TRBV20-1 and TRBJ1-1; 8 nucleotides align to TRBD1. V shed 4 bases, J shed 4 bases, and the junction held 8 bases outside the gene matches. The CDR3 has 14 residues. CDR1 and CDR2 (germline): DFQATT, SNEGSKA (reference sequence). CDR3 region: CSATPGQGGTEAFF. The CDR3, as DNA: TGCAGTGCTACGCCAGGACAGGGAGGCACTGAAGCTTTCTTT.

The chain couples TRBV7-2 to TRBJ2-7, with D perhaps TRBD2 (5 bases). The germline V and J ends were trimmed by 1 base and 9 bases, with 13 bases remaining between them. Germline V gives CDR1 SGHTA, CDR2 FQGNSA. This CDR3 comprises 13 residues. CDR3 loop: CASSLEGGSGQYF. CDR3 in DNA: TGTGCCAGCAGCTTAGAGGGTGGGAGCGGGCAGTACTTC.

The chain is built from TRBV7-9 and TRBJ2-7; D could derive from TRBD1 or TRBD2 (9 bases each). This CDR3 is built from 15 residues. CDR1 SEHNR and CDR2 FQNEAQ come from the germline V gene (reference sequence). The V end lost 11 bases, the J end lost 2 bases, and 22 bases lay between the germline ends. The DNA of the CDR3 is TGTGCCGGAACAGGGGGCGCGGGAGGGACCTACGAGCAGTACTTC. Its protein is CAGTGGAGGTYEQYF. Drawing the rest from reference TRBV7-9 and TRBJ2-7, the complete variable domain is DTGVSQNPRHKITKRGQNVTFRCDPISEHNRLYWYRQTLGQGPEFLTYFQNEAQLEKSRLLSDRFSAERPKGSFSTLEIQRTEQGDSAMYLCAGTGGAGGTYEQYFGPGTRLTVT.

In its sample, this clonotype was seen many times. The chain links TRBV7-9 to TRBJ1-1; D not resolved. The CDR3 is 15 residues long. V lost 5 bases, J lost 1 base, and 14 bases lay in between. Germline CDR1 reads SEHNR; CDR2 reads FQNEAQ (reference sequence). CDR3 region: CASSPTGGQNTEAFF. The CDR3 nucleotides read TGTGCCAGCAGCCCGACCGGAGGCCAGAACACTGAAGCTTTCTTT.

This chain links TRBV24-1 with TRBJ2-3; 7 positions agree with TRBD2. V shed 5 bases and J 0 bases; nucleotides not matched to a gene: 4. Per germline, CDR1 KGHDR and CDR2 SFDVKD. This CDR3 comprises 15 residues. This CDR3 reads CATSGLAASTDTQYF. The CDR3 bases are TGTGCCACCAGTGGGCTAGCGGCTAGCACAGATACGCAGTATTTT.

V gene TRBV9 combines with J gene TRBJ2-3; D not resolved. V dropped 4 bases and J dropped 0 bases, with 6 bases sitting between them. The CDR3 runs to 13 residues. Germline values: CDR1 SGDLS, CDR2 YYNGEE. The CDR3 spells CASSQESTDTQYF. CDR3 bases: TGTGCCAGCAGCCAGGAGAGCACAGATACGCAGTATTTT.

The chain is built from TRBV10-3 and TRBJ1-2; maybe TRBD1 (6 bases). With 9 bases removed from V and 5 bases from J, the gap between germline ends came to 13 bases. Germline CDR1 reads ENHRY; CDR2 reads SYGVKD. The length of the CDR3 is 12 residues. CDR3 sequence: CAIMDSSYGYTF. The CDR3 DNA reads as TGTGCCATTATGGACAGTTCTTATGGCTACACCTTC.

The table lists this clonotype with many counts. The chain is built from TRBV7-8 and TRBJ2-7, with 9 bases that match TRBD2. The V gene's germline CDR1 is SGHVS and CDR2 FQNEAQ. The ends lost 6 bases at V and 4 bases at J; junction bases unmatched: 10. The CDR3 is 15 residues long. The CDR3 protein is CASSTLAGGFYEQYF. The CDR3 DNA reads as TGTGCCAGCAGTACCCTGGCGGGGGGGTTTTACGAGCAGTACTTC.

This clonotype has only a few counts. The chain has TRBV5-1 and TRBJ2-3; D perhaps matches TRBD1 (6 bases). The V gene's germline CDR1 is SGHRS and CDR2 YFSETQ. CDR3 size: 19 residues. V lost 4 bases, J lost 1 base, and 25 bases lay in between. DNA of the CDR3: TGCGCCAGCAGCACGGACAGCGCCTCTCACATACGGGGCACAGATACGCAGTATTTT. Residues: CASSTDSASHIRGTDTQYF.

In DNA form, the CDR3 reads TGTGCCAGCAGCGTAGGGGGTAGCGGATACGAGCAGTACTTC. This translates into CASSVGGSGYEQYF. The chain employs TRBV9 and TRBJ2-7, with a weak D call TRBD2 (6 bases). The V end was cut by 0 bases, the J end by 4 bases, with 11 bases between. The CDR3 sequence is 14 residues long. CDR1 and CDR2 (germline): SGDLS, YYNGEE.

This clonotype was counted once. The chain uses TRBV29-1 and TRBJ1-2; TRBD1 aligns across 8 bases. CDR1 is SQVTM and CDR2 is ANQGSEA in the germline V gene. With V trimmed by 4 bases and J by 5 bases, 3 bases remained unmatched. CDR3 length equals 12 residues. The CDR3 DNA reads TGCAGCGTTGTGACAGGGGTTTATGGCTACACCTTC. Translated, it gives CSVVTGVYGYTF.

CDR3 nucleotide sequence: TGTGCCAGCAGCTTCTCCGAAGAGACCCAGTACTTC. The encoded protein is CASSFSEETQYF. The rearrangement uses TRBV7-9 and TRBJ2-5; unclear D gene. The V end lost 3 bases, the J end lost 3 bases, and 5 bases lay between the germline ends. CDR1 and CDR2 from the germline V gene are SEHNR and FQNEAQ (reference sequence). The length of the CDR3 is 12 residues.

The rearrangement joins TRBV6-5 to TRBJ1-5; TRBD1 is a possible D gene (5 bases). V lost 5 bases, J lost 7 bases, and 12 bases lay in between. From germline, CDR1 is MNHEY and CDR2 SVGAGI. CDR3 length equals 13 residues. CDR3 loop: CASSTGFDQPQHF. CDR3 DNA sequence: TGTGCCAGCAGTACAGGTTTTGACCAGCCCCAGCATTTT.

The chain combines TRBV7-9 with TRBJ2-5; TRBD1 matches 7 bases. CDR1 is SEHNR, CDR2 FQNEAQ, per germline (reference sequence). V dropped 5 bases and J dropped 5; count of bases not matched to a gene: 8. The CDR3 extends over 14 amino acids. DNA for the CDR3: TGTGCCAGCAGCCCCAGACAGGGTGCGGAGACCCAGTACTTC. Translation gives CASSPRQGAETQYF.